One and the same sample provided the 18 T cell receptor beta chains below, sequenced in a study of blood T cells in healthy people across ages. Primed by a sample-barcoded 5' primer and a J-beta primer mix, a second PCR proceeded for 7 to 11 cycles. TCRdb redid the calling of the 5' RACE reads with MiXCR, one entry per CDR3 protein. Seen here are around 1.5 million distinct CDR3 sequences, approximately 42% observed once, and the top ten hold less than 8%. Source material: blood. The receptors were sampled from a woman aged 18-29 years in good health.

This clonotype was seen only a few times. The rearrangement links TRBV2 to TRBJ2-3; D possibly uses TRBD1 or TRBD2 (5 bases each). Germline values: CDR1 SNHLY, CDR2 FYNNEI. V was pared by 6 bases and J by 3 bases, with 16 bases between. The CDR3 sequence is 15 residues long. The CDR3, as DNA: TGTGCCAGCAGCCAATCCGGGACCCTTACAGATACGCAGTATTTT. This sequence encodes CASSQSGTLTDTQYF.

The chain joins TRBV5-1 to TRBJ1-2; D gene ambiguous. The length of the CDR3 is 13 residues. Between the trimmed V and J ends, which lost 5 bases and 2 bases, there was a span of 10 bases. Germline assignment: CDR1 SGHRS and CDR2 YFSETQ. For the CDR3, the DNA is TGCGCCAGCAGGGTTGATGAAAACTATGGCTACACCTTC. It codes for CASRVDENYGYTF. Full variable domain (missing parts from reference TRBV5-1 and TRBJ1-2): KAGVTQTPRYLIKTRGQQVTLSCSPISGHRSVSWYQQTPGQGLQFLFEYFSETQRNKGNFPGRFSGRQFSNSRSEMNVSTLELGDSALYLCASRVDENYGYTFGSGTRLTVV.

This rearrangement joins TRBV30 to TRBJ2-7, with D tentatively TRBD1 (6 bases). The CDR3 is 12 residues long. Trimming cost V 4 bases and J 6 bases, with 13 bases left between them. CDR1 and CDR2 (germline): GTSNPN, SVGIG (reference sequence). The CDR3 DNA follows: TGTGCCTGGAATGTCTTCAGGGGCGAGCAGTACTTC. Protein sequence: CAWNVFRGEQYF.

The CDR3 DNA is TGTGCCATCAGTGAGTCCCCAGCGGGAGGAACGAACACCGGGGAGCTGTTTTTT. Its translation: CAISESPAGGTNTGELFF. The chain employs TRBV10-3 and TRBJ2-2; 9 bases align to TRBD2. Germline V CDR1 and CDR2: ENHRY, SYGVKD. The V gene end was trimmed by 0 bases and the J gene end by 0 bases; junction bases not matched to a gene: 5. The CDR3 is 18 residues long.

V is TRBV7-2 and J is TRBJ2-4, with TRBD2 identical over 9 bases. Germline V gene sequence: CDR1 SGHTA, CDR2 FQGNSA. V gave up 7 bases and J gave up 1 base; unmatched junction bases: 11. CDR3 length: 17 amino acids. CDR3 sequence: CASTIGGGRGAKNIQYF. For the CDR3, the DNA is TGTGCCAGCACCATCGGTGGCGGGAGGGGGGCCAAAAACATTCAGTACTTC.

This chain connects TRBV7-9 to TRBJ2-1; TRBD2 aligns across 7 bases. Germline CDR1 SEHNR, CDR2 FQNEAQ (reference sequence). The CDR3 sequence is 17 residues long. V dropped 5 bases and J dropped 7; count of bases not matched to a gene: 17. The CDR3 coding sequence is TGTGCCAGCAGCCGCTCGGGATCGGCGGGAGTCCGGAATGAGCAGTTCTTC. This sequence encodes CASSRSGSAGVRNEQFF.

The V and J genes are TRBV6-5 and TRBJ2-7; D is undetermined. V was trimmed by 4 bases and J by 7 bases, leaving 17 bases between them. This CDR3 comprises 14 residues. Germline CDR1 and CDR2: MNHEY and SVGAGI. CDR3 in DNA: TGTGCCAGCAGTTCCGGCAGCCTCTCTAGGGAGCAGTACTTC. Protein: CASSSGSLSREQYF.

In regard to this clonotype: The junction departs from germline at one end; a sequencing error may be responsible. This sequence joins TRBV5-6 and TRBJ2-4; D may be TRBD2 (5 bases). The V gene's germline CDR1 is SGHDT and CDR2 YYEEEE. The CDR3 is 11 residues long. Here the CDR3 reads CAGSLYGEQYF. The CDR3 coding sequence is TGTGCCGGCAGCTTGTACGGGGAGCAGTACTTC.

On this clonotype itself: This clone may be a read error of a much larger clone one base away. This chain links TRBV4-1 with TRBJ2-5; unclear D gene. The CDR3 has 12 residues. V lost 4 bases, J lost 11 bases, and 14 bases lay in between. Germline V gene data show CDR1 as MGHRA and CDR2 as YSYEKL. The CDR3 is CASSRGFNEQYF. The DNA of the CDR3 is TGCGCCAGCAGCCGAGGTTTCAATGAGCAGTACTTC.

The rearrangement uses TRBV28 and TRBJ2-3; TRBD1 aligns across 9 bases. V lost 3 bases to trimming and J lost 4 bases; unmatched junction nucleotides: 5. Germline CDR1 and CDR2: MDHEN and SYDVKM. This CDR3 comprises 15 residues. DNA for the CDR3: TGTGCCAGCAGTTTCCGGGACAGGGTGGCAGATACGCAGTATTTT. Residues: CASSFRDRVADTQYF.

This clonotype was detected only a few times. V is TRBV12-3 or TRBV12-4 and J is TRBJ2-3, with 10 bases that match TRBD2. The V gene end was trimmed by 6 bases and the J gene end by 4 bases; junction bases not matched to a gene: 7. The CDR3 totals 15 residues. The CDR3 sequence: CASRLSGGRADTQYF. In DNA form, the CDR3 reads TGTGCCAGCAGACTTAGCGGGGGGAGGGCAGATACGCAGTATTTT.

This clonotype turned up a few times. CDR3 in DNA: TGTGCCATCACCGACGGACTAGAAAGCGAGCAGTACTTC. Its protein product is CAITDGLESEQYF. The J gene is TRBJ2-7, the V gene TRBV10-3; 7 bases map to TRBD2. The CDR3 contains 13 residues. The V and J ends lost 7 bases and 6 bases, in that order; junction bases with no gene match: 9. CDR1 is ENHRY, CDR2 SYGVKD, per germline.

The genes are TRBV5-1 and TRBJ2-3, with 11 bases aligning to TRBD2. CDR1 SGHRS and CDR2 YFSETQ come from the germline V gene. V gave up 4 bases and J gave up 0 bases; unmatched junction bases: 13. The CDR3 length is 19 residues. The chain's CDR3 is CASSRYKTSGKPSTDTQYF. The CDR3 nucleotides are TGCGCCAGCAGCCGTTATAAGACTAGCGGGAAACCTAGCACAGATACGCAGTATTTT.

The V and J genes are TRBV7-9 and TRBJ2-5; 8 bases fit TRBD1. The germline V gene encodes CDR1 SEHNR and CDR2 FQNEAQ (reference sequence). The CDR3 consists of 18 residues. Germline trimming cut 4 bases from V and 5 bases from J; bases unmatched to any gene: 18. The CDR3 is CASSSGTQPTGARETQYF. DNA of the CDR3: TGTGCCAGCAGCTCAGGAACACAGCCGACAGGGGCTCGCGAGACCCAGTACTTC.

The rearrangement joins TRBV20-1 to TRBJ2-7, with TRBD1 matching over 10 bases. There are 14 residues in the CDR3. J gave up 2 bases and V 5 bases, and 6 bases lay outside the gene matches. Germline V lookup: CDR1 DFQATT, CDR2 SNEGSKA (reference sequence). CDR3 residues: CSAPVGTGAYEQYF. The CDR3 nucleotides are TGCAGTGCTCCCGTAGGGACAGGGGCCTACGAGCAGTACTTC.

The chain couples TRBV11-3 to TRBJ2-2; D is unresolved. This CDR3 is built from 17 residues. Germline CDR1 reads SGHNT; CDR2 reads YENEEA. V shed 0 bases and J shed 0 bases, with 11 bases lying between them. The CDR3 sequence is CASSLERLSSNTGELFF. Here the CDR3 DNA reads TGTGCCAGCAGCTTAGAGCGTCTTTCCTCGAACACCGGGGAGCTGTTTTTT.

This clonotype was seen only a few times. CDR3 protein: CASSQENVQSEQYF. CDR3 DNA: TGTGCCAGCAGCCAAGAGAATGTACAGTCCGAGCAGTACTTC. V gene TRBV4-2 combines with J gene TRBJ2-7, with unresolved D. The CDR3 is 14 residues long. V dropped 0 bases and J dropped 6 bases, with 12 bases sitting between them. Germline V gives CDR1 LGHNA, CDR2 YNFKEQ.

V gene TRBV6-1 combines with J gene TRBJ2-7; 8 bases are a match to TRBD2. The closer fit of TRBJ2-4 to the DNA end suggests the J call may be wrong. The CDR3 length is 15 residues. The germline V gene encodes CDR1 MNHNS and CDR2 SASEGT. The CDR3 here is CASSETSALQNIQYF. Written as DNA, the CDR3 is TGTGCCAGCAGCGAGACTAGCGCCTTACAAAACATTCAGTACTTC.